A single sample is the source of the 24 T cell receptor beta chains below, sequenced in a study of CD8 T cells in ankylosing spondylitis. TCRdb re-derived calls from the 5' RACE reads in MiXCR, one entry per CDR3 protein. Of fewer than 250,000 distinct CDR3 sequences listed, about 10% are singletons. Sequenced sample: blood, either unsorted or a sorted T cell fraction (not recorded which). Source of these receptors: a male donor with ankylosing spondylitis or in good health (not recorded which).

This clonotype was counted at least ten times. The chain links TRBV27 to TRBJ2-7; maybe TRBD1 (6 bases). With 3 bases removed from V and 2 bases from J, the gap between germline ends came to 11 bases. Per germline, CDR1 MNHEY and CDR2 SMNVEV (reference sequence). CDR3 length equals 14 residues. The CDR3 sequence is CASSFAGVTYEQYF. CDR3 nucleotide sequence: TGTGCCAGCAGTTTCGCAGGGGTAACCTACGAGCAGTACTTC.

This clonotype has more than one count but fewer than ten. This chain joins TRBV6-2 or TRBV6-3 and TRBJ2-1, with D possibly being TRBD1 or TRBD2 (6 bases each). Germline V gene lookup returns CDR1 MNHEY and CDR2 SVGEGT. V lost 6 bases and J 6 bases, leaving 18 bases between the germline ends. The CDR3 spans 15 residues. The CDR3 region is CASSQGGLGGNEQFF. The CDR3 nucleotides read TGTGCCAGCAGCCAAGGGGGACTGGGAGGCAATGAGCAGTTCTTC.

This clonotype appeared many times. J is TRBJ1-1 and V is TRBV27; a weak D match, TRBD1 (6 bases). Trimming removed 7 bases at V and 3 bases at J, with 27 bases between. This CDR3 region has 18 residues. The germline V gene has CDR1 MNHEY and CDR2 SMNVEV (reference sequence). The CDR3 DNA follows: TGTGCCAGCATAACGACCGGGCGGGGGCGGCTCGCGGACACTGAAGCTTTCTTT. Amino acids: CASITTGRGRLADTEAFF.

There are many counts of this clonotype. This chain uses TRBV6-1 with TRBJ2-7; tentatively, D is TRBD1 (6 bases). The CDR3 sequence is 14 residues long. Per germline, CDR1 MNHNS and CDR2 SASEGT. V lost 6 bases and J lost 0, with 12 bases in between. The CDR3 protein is CASRPGQGSYEQYF. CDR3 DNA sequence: TGTGCCAGCAGACCGGGACAAGGCTCCTACGAGCAGTACTTC.

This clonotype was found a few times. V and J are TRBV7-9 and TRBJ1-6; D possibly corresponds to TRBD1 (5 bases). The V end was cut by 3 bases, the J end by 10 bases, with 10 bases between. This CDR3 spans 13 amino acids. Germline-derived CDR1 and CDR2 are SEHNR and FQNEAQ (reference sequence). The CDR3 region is CASSLGVRSPLHF. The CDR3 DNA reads TGTGCCAGCAGCTTGGGGGTGAGGTCACCCCTCCACTTT.

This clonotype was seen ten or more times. The CDR3 spells CASSVGGGGSGNTIYF. CDR3 coding DNA: TGTGCCAGCAGCGTAGGAGGGGGAGGCTCTGGAAACACCATATATTTT. V is TRBV9 and J is TRBJ1-3, with TRBD1 as a possible D gene (6 bases). Germline CDR1 SGDLS, CDR2 YYNGEE. The CDR3 runs to 16 residues. V was trimmed by 0 bases and J by 0 bases, leaving 10 bases between them. Drawing the rest from reference TRBV9 and TRBJ1-3, the complete variable domain is DSGVTQTPKHLITATGQRVTLRCSPRSGDLSVYWYQQSLDQGLQFLIQYYNGEERAKGNILERFSAQQFPDLHSELNLSSLELGDSALYFCASSVGGGGSGNTIYFGEGSWLTVV.

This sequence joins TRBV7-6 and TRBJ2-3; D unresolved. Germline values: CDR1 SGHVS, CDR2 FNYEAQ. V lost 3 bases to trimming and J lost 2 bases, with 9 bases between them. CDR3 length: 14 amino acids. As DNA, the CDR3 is TGTGCCAGCAGCTTGTCTCAGGTCACAGATACGCAGTATTTT. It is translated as CASSLSQVTDTQYF.

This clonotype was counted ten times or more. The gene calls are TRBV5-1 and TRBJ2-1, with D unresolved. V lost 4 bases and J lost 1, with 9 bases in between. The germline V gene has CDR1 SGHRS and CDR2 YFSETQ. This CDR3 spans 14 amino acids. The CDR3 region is CASSVGQSYNEQFF. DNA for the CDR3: TGCGCCAGCAGCGTCGGCCAGTCCTACAATGAGCAGTTCTTC.

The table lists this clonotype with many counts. CDR3 amino acids: CASSFGAAYGYTF. The CDR3, as DNA: TGTGCCAGCAGTTTCGGGGCAGCCTATGGCTACACCTTC. This chain connects TRBV12-3 or TRBV12-4 to TRBJ1-2; possible D gene TRBD1, 5 bases. The germline V and J ends were trimmed by 3 bases and 4 bases, with 9 bases remaining between them. This CDR3 has 13 amino acids.

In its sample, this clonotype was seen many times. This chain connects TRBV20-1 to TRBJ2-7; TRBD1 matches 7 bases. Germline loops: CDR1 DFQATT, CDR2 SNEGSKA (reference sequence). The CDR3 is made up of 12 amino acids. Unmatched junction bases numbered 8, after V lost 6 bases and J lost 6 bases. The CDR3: CSAWLTGSEQYF. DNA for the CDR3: TGCAGTGCGTGGCTGACAGGGAGCGAGCAGTACTTC.

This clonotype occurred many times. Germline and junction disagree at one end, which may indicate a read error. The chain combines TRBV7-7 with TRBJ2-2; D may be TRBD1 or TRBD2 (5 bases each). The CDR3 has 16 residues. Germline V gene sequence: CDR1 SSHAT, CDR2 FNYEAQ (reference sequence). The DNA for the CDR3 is TGTGCTAGCAGCTCGGGATCGGGACCGAGTACCGGGGAGCTGTTTTTT. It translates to CASSSGSGPSTGELFF.

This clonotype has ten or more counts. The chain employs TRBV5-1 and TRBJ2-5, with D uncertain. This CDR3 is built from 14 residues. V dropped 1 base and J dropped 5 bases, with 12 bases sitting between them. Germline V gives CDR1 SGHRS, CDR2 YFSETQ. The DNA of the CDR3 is TGCGCCAGCAGCTTGTTGTATGGTGGGGAGACCCAGTACTTC. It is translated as CASSLLYGGETQYF.

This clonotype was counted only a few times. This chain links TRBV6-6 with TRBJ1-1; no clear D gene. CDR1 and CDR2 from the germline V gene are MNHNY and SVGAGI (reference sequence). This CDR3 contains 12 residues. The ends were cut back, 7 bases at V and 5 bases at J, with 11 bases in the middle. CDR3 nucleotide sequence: TGTGCCAGCATCGAGGGAAGGACTGAAGCTTTCTTT. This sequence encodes CASIEGRTEAFF.

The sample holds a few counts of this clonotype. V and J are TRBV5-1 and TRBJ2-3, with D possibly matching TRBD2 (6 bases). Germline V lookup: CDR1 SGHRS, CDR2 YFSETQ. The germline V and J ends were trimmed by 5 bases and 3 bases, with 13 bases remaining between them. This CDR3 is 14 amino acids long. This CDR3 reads CASRLLARTDTQYF. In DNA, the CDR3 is TGCGCCAGCAGGCTCCTAGCGAGGACAGATACGCAGTATTTT. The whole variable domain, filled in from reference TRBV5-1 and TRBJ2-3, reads KAGVTQTPRYLIKTRGQQVTLSCSPISGHRSVSWYQQTPGQGLQFLFEYFSETQRNKGNFPGRFSGRQFSNSRSEMNVSTLELGDSALYLCASRLLARTDTQYFGPGTRLTVL.

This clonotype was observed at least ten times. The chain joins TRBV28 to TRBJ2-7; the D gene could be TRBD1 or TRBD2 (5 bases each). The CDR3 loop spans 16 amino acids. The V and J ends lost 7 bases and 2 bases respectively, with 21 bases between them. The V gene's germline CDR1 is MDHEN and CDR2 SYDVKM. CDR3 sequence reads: CASNQIGTDSTYEQYF. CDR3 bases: TGTGCCAGCAACCAGATCGGGACGGACTCAACCTACGAGCAGTACTTC. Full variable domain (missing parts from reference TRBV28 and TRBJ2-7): DVKVTQSSRYLVKRTGEKVFLECVQDMDHENMFWYRQDPGLGLRLIYFSYDVKMKEKGDIPEGYSVSREKKERFSLILESASTNQTSMYLCASNQIGTDSTYEQYFGPGTRLTVT.

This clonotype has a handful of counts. The CDR3 coding sequence is TGTGCCAGCTCGCAAGGACAGCTTTTGAACACTGAAGCTTTCTTT. Amino acid sequence: CASSQGQLLNTEAFF. The chain recombines TRBV18 with TRBJ1-1; possibly TRBD1 for D (6 bases). The CDR3 is 15 amino acids. V dropped 6 bases and J dropped 0 bases, with 14 bases sitting between them. Germline lookup yields CDR1 KGHSH and CDR2 LQKENI.

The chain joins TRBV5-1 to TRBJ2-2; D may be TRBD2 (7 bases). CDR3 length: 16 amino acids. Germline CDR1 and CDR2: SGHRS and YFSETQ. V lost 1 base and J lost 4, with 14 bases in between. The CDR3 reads CASSLLGGPGTGELFF. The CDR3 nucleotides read TGCGCCAGCAGCTTGCTGGGGGGGCCCGGCACCGGGGAGCTGTTTTTT.

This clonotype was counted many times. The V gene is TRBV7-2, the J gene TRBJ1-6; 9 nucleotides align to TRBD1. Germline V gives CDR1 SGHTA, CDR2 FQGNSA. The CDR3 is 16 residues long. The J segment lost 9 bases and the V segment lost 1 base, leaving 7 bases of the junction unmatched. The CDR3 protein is CASSLGGDRGGSPLHF. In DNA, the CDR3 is TGTGCCAGCAGCTTAGGTGGAGACAGGGGGGGTTCACCCCTCCACTTT.

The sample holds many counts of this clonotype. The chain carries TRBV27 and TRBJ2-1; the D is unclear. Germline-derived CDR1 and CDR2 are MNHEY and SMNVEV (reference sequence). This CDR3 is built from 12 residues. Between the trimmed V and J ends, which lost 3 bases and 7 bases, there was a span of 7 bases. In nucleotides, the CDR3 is TGTGCCAGCAGTTTGATGGGGAATGAGCAGTTCTTC. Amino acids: CASSLMGNEQFF.

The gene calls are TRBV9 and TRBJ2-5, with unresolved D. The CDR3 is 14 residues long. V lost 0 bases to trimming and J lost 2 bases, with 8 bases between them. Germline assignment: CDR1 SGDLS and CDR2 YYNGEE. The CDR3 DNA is TGTGCCAGCAGCGTAGGCCTAGAACAAGAGACCCAGTACTTC. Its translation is CASSVGLEQETQYF.

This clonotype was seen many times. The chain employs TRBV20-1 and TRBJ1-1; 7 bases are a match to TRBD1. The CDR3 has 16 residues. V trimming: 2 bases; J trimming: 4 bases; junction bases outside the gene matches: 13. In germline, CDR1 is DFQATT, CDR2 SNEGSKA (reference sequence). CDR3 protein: CSARNRGRAWGTEAFF. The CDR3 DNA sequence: TGCAGTGCTAGAAACAGGGGACGCGCTTGGGGCACTGAAGCTTTCTTT.

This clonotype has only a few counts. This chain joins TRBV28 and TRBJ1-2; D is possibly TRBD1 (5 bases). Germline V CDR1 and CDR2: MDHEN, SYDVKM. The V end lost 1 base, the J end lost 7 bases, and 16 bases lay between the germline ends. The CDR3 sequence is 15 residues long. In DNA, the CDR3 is TGTGCCAGCAGTTTATCTGCCTGGGGGATGGGTGGCTACACCTTC. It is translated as CASSLSAWGMGGYTF.

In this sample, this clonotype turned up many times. The CDR3 spells CASSLYYQETQYF. The CDR3 region has the DNA TGTGCCAGCAGCCTATACTACCAAGAGACCCAGTACTTC. The V call is TRBV7-8, the J call TRBJ2-5; no definite D call. Germline CDR1 is SGHVS and CDR2 is FQNEAQ. This CDR3 is 13 amino acids long. Trimming removed 5 bases from V and 0 bases from J, with 7 bases in between.

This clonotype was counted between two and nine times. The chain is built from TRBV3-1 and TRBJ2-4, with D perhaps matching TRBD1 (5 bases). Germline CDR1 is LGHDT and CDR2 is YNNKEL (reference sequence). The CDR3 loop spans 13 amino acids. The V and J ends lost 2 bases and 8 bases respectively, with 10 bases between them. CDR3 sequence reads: CASSQQGLDIQYF. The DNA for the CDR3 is TGTGCCAGCAGCCAACAGGGTTTGGACATTCAGTACTTC.